The 20 T cell receptor beta chains below come from one sample, sequenced in a study of cytomegalovirus exposure and HLA in healthy donors (dated by TCRdb to 2015 to 2018). The library was obtained by the immunoSEQ multiplex PCR assay. The multiplex PCR relied on a mix of 60 forward primers for TCR Vbeta segments and 13 reverse primers for TCR Jbeta segments. This is the immuneACCESS table as TCRdb keeps it, with only in-frame sequences that have V and J called. A part of the clones is gone; compared with another copy, unresolved V genes explain less than half, and the rest is unexplained. Here the sample has under 200,000 clones; roughly 82% occur a single time. The ten largest clones represent approximately 0.47% of the sample. The specimen sequenced was PBMCs. These receptors were collected from a woman in her forties or fifties in good health and CMV-seronegative.

The chain uses TRBV9 and TRBJ2-5; 11 nucleotides line up with TRBD2. CDR1 and CDR2 from the germline V gene are SGDLS and YYNGEE. After removal of 0 bases from V and 4 bases from J, the junction contained 11 bases not matched to a gene. The CDR3 has 18 amino acids. The CDR3 region is CASSVVRSGGGRVETQYF. The DNA of the CDR3 is TGTGCCAGCAGCGTAGTTCGTAGCGGGGGGGGCCGGGTAGAGACCCAGTACTTC.

The rearrangement uses TRBV19 and TRBJ2-2, with no clear D. Trimming took 3 bases from V and 5 from J, leaving 7 bases between them. The germline V gene has CDR1 LNHDA and CDR2 SQIVND (reference sequence). The CDR3 has 13 amino acids. The CDR3 sequence: CASSIPQTGELFF. The CDR3 DNA reads TGTGCCAGTAGTATCCCACAGACCGGGGAGCTGTTTTTT.

This chain uses TRBV18 with TRBJ2-2, with unresolved D. V was trimmed by 3 bases and J by 2 bases, leaving 7 bases between them. This CDR3 region has 14 residues. Germline V gives CDR1 KGHSH, CDR2 LQKENI. The CDR3 region is CASSPQINTGELFF. CDR3 in DNA: TGTGCCAGCTCACCCCAAATCAACACCGGGGAGCTGTTTTTT.

This chain joins TRBV5-1 and TRBJ2-7; D may be TRBD1 (6 bases). The CDR3 runs 13 residues. Germline V gene lookup returns CDR1 SGHRS and CDR2 YFSETQ. V dropped 6 bases and J dropped 2 bases, with 12 bases sitting between them. CDR3 DNA: TGCGCCAGCACCTTCGGGACAACCTACGAGCAGTACTTC. It specifies CASTFGTTYEQYF.

The chain uses TRBV5-1 and TRBJ2-3, with D perhaps matching TRBD2 (6 bases). The V gene lost 5 bases and the J gene lost 3 bases, with 19 bases spanning the gap. Looked up from germline, CDR1 is SGHRS and CDR2 is YFSETQ. This CDR3 spans 16 amino acids. CDR3 in DNA: TGCGCCAGCAGGATTTGGCCCCCTAGCGCTACAGATACGCAGTATTTT. Its protein is CASRIWPPSATDTQYF. The variable domain in full, completed from reference TRBV5-1 and TRBJ2-3, reads KAGVTQTPRYLIKTRGQQVTLSCSPISGHRSVSWYQQTPGQGLQFLFEYFSETQRNKGNFPGRFSGRQFSNSRSEMNVSTLELGDSALYLCASRIWPPSATDTQYFGPGTRLTVL.

This clone was counted only a few times. The chain recombines TRBV25-1 with TRBJ2-7, with 10 nucleotides matching TRBD1. With V trimmed by 8 bases and J by 4 bases, 5 bases remained unmatched. The CDR3 has 13 amino acids. Germline-derived CDR1 and CDR2 are MGHDK and SYGVNS. CDR3 nucleotide sequence: TGTGCCAGCCCCGGGACAGGGGCGTACGAGCAGTACTTC. Encoded protein: CASPGTGAYEQYF.

The chain has TRBV9 and TRBJ1-5; D remains ambiguous. Germline V CDR1 and CDR2: SGDLS, YYNGEE. V was shortened by 0 bases and J by 1 base, with 8 bases between the two germline ends. This CDR3 is built from 15 residues. The chain's CDR3 is CASSVGSSSNQPQHF. The CDR3 DNA reads as TGTGCCAGCAGCGTAGGCAGTTCCAGCAATCAGCCCCAGCATTTT.

This clone was found a few times. The chain couples TRBV30 to TRBJ2-1; 7 bases map to TRBD1. V was pared by 5 bases and J by 5 bases, with 15 bases of the junction left unmatched. The CDR3 consists of 16 residues. From germline, CDR1 is GTSNPN and CDR2 SVGIG (reference sequence). CDR3 sequence (DNA): TGTGCCTGGGAAAACCGCAGACAGGGTAAGAACAATGAGCAGTTCTTC. Translating gives CAWENRRQGKNNEQFF.

As concerns this clone: The junction shows a germline mismatch at one end, possibly a read error. This chain joins TRBV19 and TRBJ2-4, with D perhaps matching TRBD1 (6 bases). This CDR3 has 14 amino acids. Germline V lookup: CDR1 LNHDA, CDR2 SQIVND (reference sequence). CDR3 DNA sequence: TGTGCCAGTAGTATATCGATCACAGGGAACAGTCAGTACTTC. It codes for CASSISITGNSQYF.

This chain joins TRBV10-3 and TRBJ2-1; 7 nucleotides agree with TRBD1. J was trimmed by 1 base and V by 0 bases; bases with no gene match: 9. The CDR3 is 18 amino acids. Germline V CDR1 and CDR2: ENHRY, SYGVKD. The CDR3 spells CAISESQTGPTSYNEQFF. For the CDR3, the DNA is TGTGCCATCAGTGAGTCCCAGACAGGGCCAACGTCCTACAATGAGCAGTTCTTC.

CDR3 in DNA: TGTGCCAGCAGTTACCGCCTAGCGGGGGAGCATGGTGAGCAGTTCTTC. It encodes CASSYRLAGEHGEQFF. V is TRBV6-6 and J is TRBJ2-1, with TRBD2 matching over 10 bases. The CDR3 spans 16 residues. Germline V gene lookup returns CDR1 MNHNY and CDR2 SVGAGI (reference sequence). Losses at the gene ends were 2 bases for V and 9 bases for J; bases not matched to a gene: 10.

V is TRBV7-9 and J is TRBJ2-5; 11 nucleotides line up with TRBD1. CDR3 length: 14 residues. Germline assignment: CDR1 SEHNR and CDR2 FQNEAQ (reference sequence). Trimming at V came to 4 bases and at J to 3 bases, leaving 1 base not matched to a gene. CDR3 protein: CASSWGQGEETQYF. DNA of the CDR3: TGTGCCAGCAGCTGGGGACAGGGGGAAGAGACCCAGTACTTC.

The CDR3 is CASSRPAGGGELFF. CDR3 nucleotides: TGTGCCAGCAGCCGCCCGGCGGGGGGCGGGGAGCTGTTTTTT. The V and J genes are TRBV27 and TRBJ2-2; the match to TRBD2 covers 8 bases. The CDR3 covers 14 residues. The germline V gene has CDR1 MNHEY and CDR2 SMNVEV (reference sequence). The J segment lost 7 bases and the V segment lost 6 bases, leaving 7 bases of the junction unmatched.

The V call is TRBV2, the J call TRBJ2-5, with a possible D match to TRBD2 (6 bases). Trimming cost V 3 bases and J 0 bases, with 8 bases left between them. CDR1 is SNHLY and CDR2 is FYNNEI in the germline V gene. This CDR3 contains 14 residues. The CDR3 loop reads CASSDWTNQETQYF. The CDR3 nucleotides are TGTGCCAGCAGTGACTGGACTAACCAAGAGACCCAGTACTTC.

This clone has just a few counts. This sequence joins TRBV6-6 and TRBJ2-7; D is uncertain. The V and J ends lost 5 bases and 2 bases respectively, with 13 bases between them. Germline V CDR1 and CDR2: MNHNY, SVGAGI (reference sequence). CDR3 size: 14 residues. CDR3 nucleotide sequence: TGTGCCAGCAGTCGAGCTCAAAGAACCTACGAGCAGTACTTC. It yields the protein CASSRAQRTYEQYF.

The V gene is TRBV2, the J gene TRBJ2-2; D might be TRBD2 (6 bases). The germline V gene has CDR1 SNHLY and CDR2 FYNNEI. V was cut by 3 bases and J by 6 bases, with 26 bases left in between. The CDR3 contains 19 residues. CDR3 sequence reads: CASSDGDVGTLPRAGELFF. As DNA, the CDR3 is TGTGCCAGCAGTGATGGGGATGTGGGGACTCTACCCCGTGCCGGGGAGCTGTTTTTT.

This clone came up once. The V call is TRBV28, the J call TRBJ1-5; D possibly corresponds to TRBD1 (5 bases). CDR3 size: 14 residues. Germline assignment: CDR1 MDHEN and CDR2 SYDVKM. The ends were cut back, 6 bases at V and 4 bases at J, with 13 bases in the middle. CDR3 amino acids: CASSFGQPNQPQHF. Written as DNA, the CDR3 is TGTGCCAGCAGCTTCGGACAACCAAATCAGCCCCAGCATTTT.

CDR3 protein: CASKLYSTDTQYF. The CDR3 DNA is TGCGCCAGCAAACTTTACAGCACAGATACGCAGTATTTT. The chain recombines TRBV10-2 with TRBJ2-3, with D unresolved. Germline CDR1 is WSHSY and CDR2 is SAAADI. The CDR3 runs to 13 residues. Trimming stripped 7 bases from V and 0 bases from J, with 8 bases between.

V and J are TRBV19 and TRBJ2-7; 7 nucleotides line up with TRBD1. The CDR3 contains 15 residues. After removal of 3 bases from V and 0 bases from J, the junction contained 5 bases not matched to a gene. CDR1 and CDR2 (germline): LNHDA, SQIVND (reference sequence). The CDR3 spells CASSIPGTASYEQYF. The DNA of the CDR3 is TGTGCCAGTAGTATTCCTGGGACAGCCTCCTACGAGCAGTACTTC.

The chain joins TRBV6-1 to TRBJ2-5; 7 nucleotides line up with TRBD2. TRBJ2-7 explains the end of the DNA better; the J call may be wrong. The CDR3 runs to 15 residues. Germline lookup yields CDR1 MNHNS and CDR2 SASEGT. The CDR3 loop is CASRKEAGEFYEQYF. CDR3 nucleotide sequence: TGTGCCAGCAGGAAGGAGGCGGGAGAGTTCTACGAGCAGTACTTC.